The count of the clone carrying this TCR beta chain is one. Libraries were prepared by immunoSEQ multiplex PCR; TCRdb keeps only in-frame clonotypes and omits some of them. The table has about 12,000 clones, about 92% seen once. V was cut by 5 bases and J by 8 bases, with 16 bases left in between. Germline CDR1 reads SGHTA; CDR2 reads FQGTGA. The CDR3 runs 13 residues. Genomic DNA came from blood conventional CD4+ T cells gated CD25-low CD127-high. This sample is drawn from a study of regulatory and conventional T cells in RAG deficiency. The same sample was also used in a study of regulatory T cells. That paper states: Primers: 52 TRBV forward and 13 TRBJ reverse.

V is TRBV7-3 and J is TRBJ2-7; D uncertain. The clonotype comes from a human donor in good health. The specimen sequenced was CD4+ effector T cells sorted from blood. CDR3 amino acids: CASSHPPEKKQYF. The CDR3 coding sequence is TGTGCCAGCAGCCACCCGCCCGAAAAAAAGCAGTACTTC.